The rows below give T cell receptor beta chains drawn from one sample of a study of tumor and adjacent non-tumor tissue in lung cancer. Using its own MiXCR run on the multiplex PCR reads, TCRdb lists one record per CDR3 protein. The sample has 35,000 to 55,000 distinct CDR3 sequences; approximately 61% are singletons. The specimen was distant non-tumor lung tissue. The receptors derive from a man in his fifties with non-small cell lung cancer. Both conserved end residues are part of each CDR3. D genes are given only for firm matches. Only some rows state a clone size, as once, few, many or a class for expanded clones.

cdr3_aa	cdr3_nt	d_call	j_call	v_call	clone_size
CASRQGPDAYNEQFF	TGTGCCAGCAGACAAGGCCCCGATGCTTACAATGAGCAGTTCTTC	-	TRBJ2-1	TRBV7-2	-
CSVGSMGTEQFF	TGCAGCGTCGGGAGCATGGGGACTGAGCAGTTCTTC	-	TRBJ2-1	TRBV29-1	-
CAIRQAVMNTEAFF	TGTGCCATCCGACAGGCCGTCATGAACACTGAAGCTTTCTTT	-	TRBJ1-1	TRBV10-3	many
CTSSYFPASSNQPQHF	TGTACCAGTAGTTACTTTCCAGCCTCTAGCAATCAGCCCCAGCATTTT	-	TRBJ1-5	TRBV6-2/TRBV6-3	few
CASSKTRGSGSGANVLTF	TGTGCCAGCAGCAAAACTAGGGGCTCGGGATCTGGGGCCAACGTCCTGACTTTC	-	TRBJ2-6	TRBV12-3/TRBV12-4	-
CVSSVQALSGNTIYF	TGTGTCAGCAGTGTACAGGCACTCTCTGGAAACACCATATATTTT	-	TRBJ1-3	TRBV28	-
CSAGQGHNDQPLHF	TGCAGTGCCGGGCAGGGCCACAACGATCAGCCCCTGCATTTT	-	TRBJ1-5	TRBV20-1	-
CASSKIQGSDTQYF	TGTGCCAGCAGCAAGATCCAGGGTTCAGATACGCAGTATTTT	-	TRBJ2-3	TRBV11-2	medium-sized
CGSTLARQGPYGYTF	TGTGGCAGTACCCTGGCCCGGCAGGGGCCATATGGCTACACCTTC	-	TRBJ1-2	TRBV11-2	-
CASSIGQDYEQYF	TGTGCCAGCAGCATCGGACAGGACTACGAGCAGTACTTC	TRBD1	TRBJ2-7	TRBV7-8	many
CASSWGQAYEQYF	TGTGCCAGCAGCTGGGGGCAAGCGTACGAGCAGTACTTC	-	TRBJ2-7	TRBV4-2	medium-sized
CDSTQSGVNNEQFF	TGTGACAGCACACAGAGCGGGGTCAACAATGAGCAGTTCTTC	TRBD2	TRBJ2-1	TRBV2	few
CIAVDSQETQYF	TGCATTGCTGTGGACAGCCAAGAGACCCAGTACTTC	-	TRBJ2-5	TRBV20-1	-
CASTSSMWGHGEQYF	TGTGCCAGCACCTCATCAATGTGGGGGCACGGCGAGCAGTACTTC	-	TRBJ2-7	TRBV11-2	-
CATSYEAGNTIYF	TGTGCCACCAGTTACGAGGCTGGAAACACCATATATTTT	-	TRBJ1-3	TRBV6-5	-
CSSGSGSTDTQHF	TGTAGTTCTGGAAGCGGGAGCACAGATACGCAGCATTTT	-	TRBJ1-5	TRBV20-1	-
CASSYSKAGEETQYF	TGTGCCAGCAGTTACTCCAAAGCGGGGGAAGAGACCCAGTACTTC	TRBD2	TRBJ2-5	TRBV6-5	-
CSARSSGRDYNEQFF	TGCAGTGCTAGGTCCAGTGGGCGGGACTACAATGAGCAGTTCTTC	-	TRBJ2-1	TRBV20-1	-
CSGFFNAGKTQYF	TGCAGTGGGTTTTTCAACGCCGGGAAGACCCAGTACTTC	-	TRBJ2-5	TRBV20-1	-
CAISESSGDQDTQYF	TGTGCCATCAGTGAGTCGAGTGGGGACCAAGATACTCAGTACTTC	-	TRBJ2-5	TRBV10-3	-
CASSNRGAASYEQYF	TGTGCCAGCAGTAACCGCGGGGCGGCTTCCTACGAGCAGTATTTC	-	TRBJ2-7	TRBV28	few
CASSSADRPNYGYTF	TGTGCCAGCAGCTCAGCGGACAGACCTAACTATGGCTACACCTTC	-	TRBJ1-2	TRBV7-9	few
CASRKTGDSHGNTIYF	TGTGCCAGCCGCAAGACGGGAGACAGCCATGGAAACACCATATATTTT	-	TRBJ1-3	TRBV11-2	once
CASSEAEQINQPQHF	TGTGCCAGCAGTGAAGCGGAGCAGATCAATCAGCCCCAGCATTTT	-	TRBJ1-5	TRBV6-1	many
CASSLEVDRRQSPLHF	TGTGCCAGCAGCTTAGAGGTCGACAGGAGGCAATCACCCCTCCACTTT	-	TRBJ1-6	TRBV7-8	many
CASSPTMSLYNEQFF	TGTGCCAGCAGTCCCACCATGTCCCTTTACAATGAGCAGTTCTTC	-	TRBJ2-1	TRBV28	many
CASSYRVGKNIQYF	TGTGCCAGCAGCTACAGGGTGGGCAAAAACATTCAGTACTTC	-	TRBJ2-4	TRBV28	many
CASSLRGGDNSPLNF	TGTGCTAGCAGCCTCCGCGGAGGGGATAATTCACCCCTCAACTTT	-	TRBJ1-6	TRBV11-3	-
CASSFGVDTQYF	TGTGCCAGCAGTTTTGGAGTAGATACGCAGTATTTT	-	TRBJ2-3	TRBV12-3/TRBV12-4	many
CASSLVRPYEQYF	TGTGCCAGCAGTTTGGTACGGCCCTACGAGCAGTACTTC	-	TRBJ2-7	TRBV28	-
CASSLEQNWDQETQCF	TGTGCCAGCAGCTTGGAACAGAACTGGGATCAAGAAACCCAGTGCTTC	-	TRBJ2-5	TRBV5-6	-
CASSFLGLAGGYEQYF	TGTGCCAGCAGTTTTCTGGGACTAGCGGGAGGTTACGAGCAGTACTTC	TRBD2	TRBJ2-7	TRBV28	many
CASSYSRGSETQYF	TGTGCCAGTAGTTACAGCAGGGGTTCGGAGACCCAGTATTTC	-	TRBJ2-5	TRBV6-5	-
CASSDPARAYKEQLF	TGTGCCAGCAGCGATCCGGCCCGGGCTTACAAAGAGCAGTTATTC	-	TRBJ2-1	TRBV11-1	-
CAISELASGVPANGPDTQYF	TGTGCCATCAGTGAGTTGGCTAGCGGGGTACCCGCAAACGGGCCGGATACGCAGTATTTT	TRBD2	TRBJ2-3	TRBV10-3	many
CASSQELFMNIEAFF	TGTGCCAGCAGCCAAGAATTGTTTATGAATATTGAAGCTTTCTTT	-	TRBJ1-1	TRBV4-2	-
CSGSHKASYNEQFF	TGCAGCGGATCGCACAAGGCCTCCTACAATGAGCAGTTCTTC	-	TRBJ2-1	TRBV29-1	few
CASRQQGGSYNEQLF	TGTGCCAGCAGACAACAGGGGGGTTCCTATAATGAGCAGCTCTTC	TRBD1	TRBJ2-1	TRBV6-5	-
CASSSGPSTNEKLFF	TGCGCCAGCAGCTCTGGTCCCTCTACTAATGAAAAACTGTTTTTT	-	TRBJ1-4	TRBV5-1	few
CASITGLAGANEQYF	TGCGCTAGCATCACCGGACTAGCGGGAGCTAACGAGCAGTACTTC	TRBD2	TRBJ2-7	TRBV5-1	-
CASSPRAGREKLFF	TGTGCCAGCAGCCCCAGGGCAGGTCGCGAAAAACTGTTTTTT	-	TRBJ1-4	TRBV6-6	many
CSGRDATQNEKLFF	TGCAGTGGGCGAGACGCGACGCAAAATGAAAAACTGTTTTTT	-	TRBJ1-4	TRBV29-1	few
CASKLGRTNEKLFF	TGCGCCAGTAAACTGGGGAGGACTAATGAAAAACTGTTTTTT	-	TRBJ1-4	TRBV5-1	-